This T cell receptor (beta chain) stems from a study of glioma-infiltrating T cells after dendritic cell vaccination. On the study more broadly: Samples are from glioblastoma patients in Phase I and II dendritic cell vaccine trials. At biweekly intervals, patients got three intradermal dendritic cell vaccine injections.

Amplification used 60 V beta primers and 13 J beta primers. Assay used: immunoSEQ multiplex PCR; TCRdb lists only in-frame clones, some missing. Seen here are around 83,000 clones, 85% observed once, and the top ten hold 7.5% to 8.5%. As for time point: after dendritic cell vaccination, including at tumor progression/relapse. Blood PBMC samples: pre-vaccination, two weeks post third vaccination, and at tumor progression. The sample consisted of blood, taken after dendritic cell vaccination. The receptor was isolated from a human donor with glioblastoma.

The CDR3 nucleotides read TGTGCCACCCAGACAGGATTCGAAGCTTTCTTT. Its translation: CATQTGFEAFF. The J gene is TRBJ1-1, the V gene TRBV19, with D possibly TRBD1 on 6 matching bases. There are 11 residues in the CDR3. The germline V gene encodes CDR1 LNHDA and CDR2 SQIVND (reference sequence). V was pared by 10 bases and J by 8 bases, with 14 bases between.